This TCR beta chain derives from a study of T cell changes during pregnancy in multiple sclerosis. Germline V gene sequence: CDR1 MNHNY, CDR2 SVGAGI (reference sequence). The CDR3 runs 14 residues. This clone came up once. A junction end diverges from the germline sequence, so it may reflect a read error. Using immunoSEQ multiplex PCR, the repertoire was profiled, and TCRdb retains in-frame clones only, with some absent. This repertoire shows around 80,000 clones, about 90% found once; its top ten account for 2.6%. The sequence was collected from a female donor with multiple sclerosis, enrolled in a pregnancy study. The source material was peripheral blood, sampled before pregnancy. The chain couples TRBV6-6 to TRBJ2-3; 7 nucleotides align to TRBD2. The CDR3 DNA sequence: TGTGCCAGCAGTTTTAGGCGGGAGACAGATACGCAATATTTT. Residues: CASSFRRETDTQYF.